The 27 T cell receptor beta chains below were found in one sample sequenced in a study of early T cells in non-severe SARS-CoV-2 infection (dated by TCRdb to the early 2020s). Library preparation employed 5' RACE. Sequencing took place on a NextSeq 500. In-frame beta chains were kept once TCRdb had trimmed the public reads at Q25 with fastp and called clones with MiXCR. For every CDR3 protein sequence, its rows merge into one entry that carries the most common genes and DNA. The sample records 45,000 to 65,000 distinct CDR3 sequences, about 11% of which are singletons. 13% of the sample rests with the top ten. The sample consisted of whole blood. These receptors came from an adult who was a healthcare worker with PCR-confirmed SARS-CoV-2 infection or an uninfected control (not recorded which).

In its sample, this clonotype was seen many times. The chain employs TRBV5-1 and TRBJ1-5, with D possibly TRBD1 on 6 matching bases. The V gene's germline CDR1 is SGHRS and CDR2 YFSETQ. The CDR3 totals 13 residues. The V end lost 10 bases, the J end lost 3 bases, and 14 bases lay between the germline ends. CDR3 DNA: TGCGCCGCACAGGGCAGGGCCAATCAGCCCCAGCATTTT. It is translated as CAAQGRANQPQHF.

This clonotype was detected a few times. V usage is TRBV6-2 or TRBV6-3 and J usage is TRBJ1-1, with a tentative D call TRBD1 (5 bases). CDR3 size: 15 residues. The ends were cut back, 2 bases at V and 5 bases at J, with 15 bases in the middle. Germline CDR1 reads MNHEY; CDR2 reads SVGEGT. CDR3 loop: CASSYGLTARTEAFF. CDR3 DNA: TGTGCCAGCAGTTACGGGCTGACAGCGAGGACTGAAGCTTTCTTT.

About this clonotype itself: A read error may explain this, as a much larger clone is one base away. The chain links TRBV5-5 to TRBJ1-2, with 7 bases aligning to TRBD1. CDR3 length equals 14 residues. Germline-derived CDR1 and CDR2 are SGHKS and YYEKEE (reference sequence). J lost 2 bases, V lost 4 bases, and 5 bases had no gene match. The CDR3 here is CASSLGQPNYGYTF. Here the CDR3 DNA reads TGTGCCAGCAGCCTGGGACAGCCAAACTATGGCTACACCTTC.

The V gene is TRBV12-3 or TRBV12-4, the J gene TRBJ1-5; tentative D call: TRBD1 (5 bases). V was shortened by 6 bases and J by 5 bases, with 14 bases between the two germline ends. The CDR3 is 14 residues long. CDR3 region: CASRWGPGDQPQHF. The CDR3 DNA reads TGTGCCAGCAGATGGGGACCCGGGGATCAGCCCCAGCATTTT.

This clonotype was recorded many times. The genes are TRBV20-1 and TRBJ2-7; D is undetermined. CDR1 is DFQATT and CDR2 is SNEGSKA in the germline V gene (reference sequence). The CDR3 runs to 15 residues. The V and J ends lost 1 base and 1 base respectively, with 14 bases between them. CDR3 sequence reads: CSARVGHGVSYEQYF. In DNA, the CDR3 is TGCAGTGCTAGAGTCGGCCATGGGGTGTCCTACGAGCAGTACTTC.

J is TRBJ2-5 and V is TRBV6-6; D call uncertain. Trimming stripped 6 bases from V and 5 bases from J, with 4 bases between. The CDR3 extends over 10 amino acids. Germline V gene data show CDR1 as MNHNY and CDR2 as SVGAGI (reference sequence). The CDR3 reads CASRSETQYF. CDR3 bases: TGTGCCAGCAGATCCGAGACCCAGTACTTC.

Many counts were recorded for this clonotype. The chain is built from TRBV12-3 or TRBV12-4 and TRBJ1-6; D is ambiguous. The CDR3 runs to 15 residues. The V end lost 6 bases, the J end lost 0 bases, and 9 bases lay between the germline ends. The CDR3 coding sequence is TGTGCCAGCAGCCCCCGGGGCTCCTATAATTCACCCCTCCACTTT. Protein: CASSPRGSYNSPLHF.

This clonotype was detected many times. V usage is TRBV4-1 and J usage is TRBJ1-2; the D is unclear. From germline, CDR1 is MGHRA and CDR2 YSYEKL. CDR3 length equals 15 residues. The ends were cut back, 0 bases at V and 10 bases at J, with 18 bases in the middle. CDR3 in amino acids: CASSQDAALSESYTF. Written as DNA, the CDR3 is TGCGCCAGCAGCCAAGATGCGGCGCTTTCGGAGTCCTACACCTTC.

This clonotype appeared many times. At one end, the junction sequence differs from germline, possibly due to a read error. The V call is TRBV7-7, the J call TRBJ2-5, with TRBD1 matching over 7 bases. The CDR3 totals 15 residues. The germline V gene encodes CDR1 SSHAT and CDR2 FNYEAQ (reference sequence). The CDR3 DNA reads TGTGCTAGCAGCTTAGGGGGACAGATACAAGAGACACAGTACTTC. Encoded protein: CASSLGGQIQETQYF.

Only a few counts were recorded for this clonotype. The V gene is TRBV29-1, the J gene TRBJ1-1; D not certain. The V and J ends lost 5 bases and 7 bases respectively, with 11 bases between them. There are 11 residues in the CDR3. Germline V gives CDR1 SQVTM, CDR2 ANQGSEA. In nucleotides, the CDR3 is TGCAGCGTTTCGAAGTTGGATGAAGCTTTCTTT. Its translation: CSVSKLDEAFF.

This clonotype occurred a few times. The CDR3 DNA reads as TGTGCCAGCAGCCAAGTCGGCGGCGGGACCGAGCAGTACTTC. Translated: CASSQVGGGTEQYF. V and J are TRBV4-2 and TRBJ2-7; D may be TRBD2 (6 bases). CDR1 and CDR2 (germline): LGHNA, YNFKEQ. The CDR3 is 14 residues long. V lost 1 base and J 6 bases, leaving 13 bases between the germline ends.

J is TRBJ1-2 and V is TRBV28; 7 bases match TRBD1. The junction had 8 bases not matched to a gene; V was cut back by 5 bases and J by 8 bases. The CDR3 runs to 13 residues. From germline, CDR1 is MDHEN and CDR2 SYDVKM. The CDR3 nucleotides are TGTGCCAGCAGTCCCCGGACAGGATTCGGCTACACCTTC. Protein: CASSPRTGFGYTF.

This clonotype was detected ten times or more. V is TRBV5-6 and J is TRBJ1-5; 10 bases are a match to TRBD1. CDR1 and CDR2 from the germline V gene are SGHDT and YYEEEE. This CDR3 has 16 residues. With 4 bases clipped from V and 1 base from J, the junction kept 5 bases outside the gene matches. The CDR3 region is CASSRDRGRSNQPQHF. The CDR3 coding sequence is TGTGCCAGCAGCCGGGACAGGGGTAGGAGCAATCAGCCCCAGCATTTT.

This clonotype was observed many times. V is TRBV5-4 and J is TRBJ1-1; unclear D gene. Germline V gene data show CDR1 as SGHNT and CDR2 as YYREEE (reference sequence). The CDR3 consists of 14 residues. Trimming took off 4 bases at V and 1 base at J, with 11 bases between the two ends. CDR3 DNA: TGTGCCAGCAGCCCAGAGGCAGCGAACACTGAAGCTTTCTTT. This encodes CASSPEAANTEAFF.

In its sample, this clonotype was seen a few times. V and J are TRBV20-1 and TRBJ1-6; D gene uncertain. V shed 3 bases and J shed 10 bases, with 16 bases lying between them. This CDR3 contains 14 residues. The germline V gene has CDR1 DFQATT and CDR2 SNEGSKA (reference sequence). The chain's CDR3 is CSARAGRNFSPLHF. CDR3 DNA sequence: TGCAGTGCTAGGGCCGGACGGAATTTCTCACCCCTCCACTTT.

At least ten counts were recorded for this clonotype. The chain recombines TRBV29-1 with TRBJ2-1; 7 nucleotides agree with TRBD2. V dropped 8 bases and J dropped 1; count of bases not matched to a gene: 8. From germline, CDR1 is SQVTM and CDR2 ANQGSEA. This CDR3 has 14 residues. CDR3: CSKTGGDSYNEQFF. The CDR3 coding sequence is TGCAGCAAAACTGGGGGGGATTCCTACAATGAGCAGTTCTTC.

This clonotype has more than one count but fewer than ten. The chain joins TRBV10-2 to TRBJ2-1; TRBD2 aligns across 7 bases. This CDR3 has 14 residues. Germline CDR1 is WSHSY and CDR2 is SAAADI. Losses at the gene ends were 6 bases for V and 6 bases for J; bases not matched to a gene: 8. CDR3 in amino acids: CASSPQLASNEQFF. The CDR3 DNA reads TGCGCCAGCAGCCCGCAACTAGCGTCCAATGAGCAGTTCTTC.

This clonotype was counted many times. The V call is TRBV6-2 or TRBV6-3, the J call TRBJ2-4; D is unresolved. Trimming pared 7 bases from V and 3 bases from J, leaving 10 bases between. The V gene's germline CDR1 is MNHEY and CDR2 SVGEGT. The CDR3 extends over 13 amino acids. CDR3 sequence: CASKQVVKNIQYF. The CDR3 region has the DNA TGTGCCAGCAAGCAGGTCGTCAAAAACATTCAGTACTTC.

This chain links TRBV7-3 with TRBJ2-1; D unresolved. V was pared by 6 bases and J by 6 bases, with 12 bases between. The CDR3 loop spans 13 amino acids. Germline CDR1 reads SGHTA; CDR2 reads FQGTGA. The CDR3 loop is CASSTGHFNEQFF. CDR3 bases: TGTGCCAGCAGTACGGGTCACTTCAATGAGCAGTTCTTC. Combining the CDR3 with reference TRBV7-3 and TRBJ2-1 gives the whole variable domain GAGVSQTPSNKVTEKGKYVELRCDPISGHTALYWYRQSLGQGPEFLIYFQGTGAADDSGLPNDRFFAVRPEGSVSTLKIQRTERGDSAVYLCASSTGHFNEQFFGPGTRLTVL.

This clonotype was seen many times. The chain has TRBV5-1 and TRBJ2-2; the D is unclear. Germline V gives CDR1 SGHRS, CDR2 YFSETQ. The CDR3 consists of 14 residues. The V end was cut by 0 bases, the J end by 4 bases, with 7 bases between. The CDR3 spells CASSLDSLTGELFF. The CDR3 nucleotides read TGCGCCAGCAGCTTGGACTCCCTCACCGGGGAGCTGTTTTTT.

This clonotype appeared many times. V and J are TRBV6-2 or TRBV6-3 and TRBJ1-1; D not resolved. V was pared by 8 bases and J by 6 bases, with 10 bases between. The CDR3 sequence is 11 residues long. The V gene's germline CDR1 is MNHEY and CDR2 SVGEGT. The CDR3 nucleotides are TGTGCCAGCGGGAACATGGCTGAAGCTTTCTTT. Translated: CASGNMAEAFF.

The chain combines TRBV7-9 with TRBJ2-5, with a possible D match to TRBD1 (6 bases). V was trimmed by 5 bases and J by 4 bases, leaving 11 bases between them. Germline V gives CDR1 SEHNR, CDR2 FQNEAQ (reference sequence). The CDR3 loop spans 13 amino acids. The CDR3 loop is CASSATGRETQYF. The CDR3 DNA sequence: TGTGCCAGCAGCGCCACAGGGAGAGAGACCCAGTACTTC.

This sequence joins TRBV5-1 and TRBJ2-1, with D tentatively TRBD1 or TRBD2 (5 bases each). Trimming left V 0 bases short and J 2 bases short, with 15 bases between. The CDR3 covers 17 residues. Germline V gene lookup returns CDR1 SGHRS and CDR2 YFSETQ. CDR3 nucleotides: TGCGCCAGCAGCTTGGGGAGCAGGGAGTACCCCTACAATGAGCAGTTCTTC. It yields the protein CASSLGSREYPYNEQFF.

V is TRBV27 and J is TRBJ2-3; TRBD2 aligns across 7 bases. CDR1 and CDR2 from the germline V gene are MNHEY and SMNVEV (reference sequence). Unmatched junction bases numbered 3, after V lost 2 bases and J lost 1 base. The CDR3 sequence is 15 residues long. CDR3 sequence reads: CASSLGGGRTDTQYF. The CDR3 coding sequence is TGTGCCAGCAGTTTAGGCGGGGGTCGCACAGATACGCAGTATTTT.

The chain links TRBV19 to TRBJ2-1; 9 bases match TRBD2. This CDR3 region has 15 residues. V dropped 3 bases and J dropped 5; count of bases not matched to a gene: 5. CDR1 is LNHDA, CDR2 SQIVND, per germline (reference sequence). The CDR3 DNA sequence: TGTGCCAGTAGTATCCCCAGCGGGAGGAACAATGAGCAGTTCTTC. Residues: CASSIPSGRNNEQFF. The full variable domain, in which reference TRBV19 and TRBJ2-1 provide the parts outside the CDR3, is DGGITQSPKYLFRKEGQNVTLSCEQNLNHDAMYWYRQDPGQGLRLIYYSQIVNDFQKGDIAEGYSVSREKKESFPLTVTSAQKNPTAFYLCASSIPSGRNNEQFFGPGTRLTVL.

Ten or more counts support this clonotype. The chain employs TRBV12-3 or TRBV12-4 and TRBJ1-5, with TRBD1 as a possible D gene (5 bases). V was pared by 5 bases and J by 0 bases, with 8 bases between. The CDR3 sequence is 14 residues long. The CDR3: CASSPDSSNQPQHF. CDR3 coding DNA: TGTGCCAGCAGTCCTGACAGTAGCAATCAGCCCCAGCATTTT.

V is TRBV7-9 and J is TRBJ1-6; D perhaps matches TRBD1 (6 bases). The length of the CDR3 is 15 residues. V lost 2 bases to trimming and J lost 5 bases, with 10 bases between them. Per germline, CDR1 SEHNR and CDR2 FQNEAQ (reference sequence). CDR3 nucleotides: TGTGCCAGCAGCTTACTGTCAGGGGATAATTCACCCCTCCACTTT. Translating it yields CASSLLSGDNSPLHF.